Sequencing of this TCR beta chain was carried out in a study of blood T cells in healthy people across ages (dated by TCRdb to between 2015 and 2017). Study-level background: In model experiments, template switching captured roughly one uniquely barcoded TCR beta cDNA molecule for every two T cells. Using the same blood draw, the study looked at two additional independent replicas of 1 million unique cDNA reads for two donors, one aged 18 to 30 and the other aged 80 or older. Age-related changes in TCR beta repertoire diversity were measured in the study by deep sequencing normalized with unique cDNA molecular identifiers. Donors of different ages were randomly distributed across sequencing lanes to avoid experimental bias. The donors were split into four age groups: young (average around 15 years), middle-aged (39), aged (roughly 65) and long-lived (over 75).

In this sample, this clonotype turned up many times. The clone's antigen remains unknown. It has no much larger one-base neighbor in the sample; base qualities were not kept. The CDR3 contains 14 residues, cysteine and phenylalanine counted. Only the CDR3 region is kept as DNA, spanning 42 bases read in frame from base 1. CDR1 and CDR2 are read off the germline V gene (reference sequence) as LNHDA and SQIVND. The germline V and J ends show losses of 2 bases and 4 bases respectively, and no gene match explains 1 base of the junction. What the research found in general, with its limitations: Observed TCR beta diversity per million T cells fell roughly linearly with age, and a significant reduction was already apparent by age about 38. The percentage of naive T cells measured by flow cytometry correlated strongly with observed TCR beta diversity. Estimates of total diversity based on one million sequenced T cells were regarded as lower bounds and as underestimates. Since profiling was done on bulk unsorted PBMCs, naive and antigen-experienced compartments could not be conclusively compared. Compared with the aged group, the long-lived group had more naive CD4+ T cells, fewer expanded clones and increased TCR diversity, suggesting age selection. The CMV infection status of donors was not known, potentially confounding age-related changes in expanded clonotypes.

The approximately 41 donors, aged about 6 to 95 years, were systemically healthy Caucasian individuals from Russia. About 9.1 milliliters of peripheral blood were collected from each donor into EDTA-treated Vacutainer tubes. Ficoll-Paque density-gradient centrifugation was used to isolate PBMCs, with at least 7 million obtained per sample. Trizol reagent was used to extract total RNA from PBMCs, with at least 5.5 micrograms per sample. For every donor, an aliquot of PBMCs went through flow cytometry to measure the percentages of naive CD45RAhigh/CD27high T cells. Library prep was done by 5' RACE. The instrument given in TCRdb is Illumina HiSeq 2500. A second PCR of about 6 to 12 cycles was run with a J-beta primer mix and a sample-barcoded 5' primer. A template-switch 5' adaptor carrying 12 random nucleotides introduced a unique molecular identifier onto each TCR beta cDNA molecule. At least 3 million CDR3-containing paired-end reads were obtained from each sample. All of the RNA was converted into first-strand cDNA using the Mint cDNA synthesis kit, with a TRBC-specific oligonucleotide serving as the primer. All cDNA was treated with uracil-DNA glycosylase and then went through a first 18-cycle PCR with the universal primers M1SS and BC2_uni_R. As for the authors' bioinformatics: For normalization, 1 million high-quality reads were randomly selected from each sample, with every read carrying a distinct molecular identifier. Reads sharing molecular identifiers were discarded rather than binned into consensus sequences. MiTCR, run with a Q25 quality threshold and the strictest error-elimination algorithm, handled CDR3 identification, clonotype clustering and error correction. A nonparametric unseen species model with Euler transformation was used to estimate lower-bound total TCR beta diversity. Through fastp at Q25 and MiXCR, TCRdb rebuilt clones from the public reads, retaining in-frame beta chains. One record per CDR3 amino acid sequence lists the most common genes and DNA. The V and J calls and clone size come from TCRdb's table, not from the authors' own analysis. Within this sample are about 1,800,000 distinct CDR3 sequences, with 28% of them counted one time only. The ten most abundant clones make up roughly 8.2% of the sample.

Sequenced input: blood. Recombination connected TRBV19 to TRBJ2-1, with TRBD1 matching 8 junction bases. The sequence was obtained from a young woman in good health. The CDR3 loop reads CASSIQGAYNEQFF. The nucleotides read TGTGCCAGTAGTATACAGGGGGCGTACAATGAGCAGTTCTTC.